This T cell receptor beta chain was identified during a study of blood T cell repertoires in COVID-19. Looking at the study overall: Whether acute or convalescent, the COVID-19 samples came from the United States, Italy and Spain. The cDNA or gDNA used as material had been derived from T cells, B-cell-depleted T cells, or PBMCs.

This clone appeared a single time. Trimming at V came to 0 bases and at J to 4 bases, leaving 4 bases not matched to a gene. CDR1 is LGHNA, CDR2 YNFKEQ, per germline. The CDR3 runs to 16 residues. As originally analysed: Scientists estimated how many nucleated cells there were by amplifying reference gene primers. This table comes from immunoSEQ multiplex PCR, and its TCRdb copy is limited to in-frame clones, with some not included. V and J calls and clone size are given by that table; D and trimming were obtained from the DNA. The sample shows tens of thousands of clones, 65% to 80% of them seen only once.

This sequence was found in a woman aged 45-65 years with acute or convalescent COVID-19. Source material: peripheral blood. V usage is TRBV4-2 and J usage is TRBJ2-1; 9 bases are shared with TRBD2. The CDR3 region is CASSQDPTSGYNEQFF. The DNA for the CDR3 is TGTGCCAGCAGCCAAGATCCGACTAGCGGATACAATGAGCAGTTCTTC.